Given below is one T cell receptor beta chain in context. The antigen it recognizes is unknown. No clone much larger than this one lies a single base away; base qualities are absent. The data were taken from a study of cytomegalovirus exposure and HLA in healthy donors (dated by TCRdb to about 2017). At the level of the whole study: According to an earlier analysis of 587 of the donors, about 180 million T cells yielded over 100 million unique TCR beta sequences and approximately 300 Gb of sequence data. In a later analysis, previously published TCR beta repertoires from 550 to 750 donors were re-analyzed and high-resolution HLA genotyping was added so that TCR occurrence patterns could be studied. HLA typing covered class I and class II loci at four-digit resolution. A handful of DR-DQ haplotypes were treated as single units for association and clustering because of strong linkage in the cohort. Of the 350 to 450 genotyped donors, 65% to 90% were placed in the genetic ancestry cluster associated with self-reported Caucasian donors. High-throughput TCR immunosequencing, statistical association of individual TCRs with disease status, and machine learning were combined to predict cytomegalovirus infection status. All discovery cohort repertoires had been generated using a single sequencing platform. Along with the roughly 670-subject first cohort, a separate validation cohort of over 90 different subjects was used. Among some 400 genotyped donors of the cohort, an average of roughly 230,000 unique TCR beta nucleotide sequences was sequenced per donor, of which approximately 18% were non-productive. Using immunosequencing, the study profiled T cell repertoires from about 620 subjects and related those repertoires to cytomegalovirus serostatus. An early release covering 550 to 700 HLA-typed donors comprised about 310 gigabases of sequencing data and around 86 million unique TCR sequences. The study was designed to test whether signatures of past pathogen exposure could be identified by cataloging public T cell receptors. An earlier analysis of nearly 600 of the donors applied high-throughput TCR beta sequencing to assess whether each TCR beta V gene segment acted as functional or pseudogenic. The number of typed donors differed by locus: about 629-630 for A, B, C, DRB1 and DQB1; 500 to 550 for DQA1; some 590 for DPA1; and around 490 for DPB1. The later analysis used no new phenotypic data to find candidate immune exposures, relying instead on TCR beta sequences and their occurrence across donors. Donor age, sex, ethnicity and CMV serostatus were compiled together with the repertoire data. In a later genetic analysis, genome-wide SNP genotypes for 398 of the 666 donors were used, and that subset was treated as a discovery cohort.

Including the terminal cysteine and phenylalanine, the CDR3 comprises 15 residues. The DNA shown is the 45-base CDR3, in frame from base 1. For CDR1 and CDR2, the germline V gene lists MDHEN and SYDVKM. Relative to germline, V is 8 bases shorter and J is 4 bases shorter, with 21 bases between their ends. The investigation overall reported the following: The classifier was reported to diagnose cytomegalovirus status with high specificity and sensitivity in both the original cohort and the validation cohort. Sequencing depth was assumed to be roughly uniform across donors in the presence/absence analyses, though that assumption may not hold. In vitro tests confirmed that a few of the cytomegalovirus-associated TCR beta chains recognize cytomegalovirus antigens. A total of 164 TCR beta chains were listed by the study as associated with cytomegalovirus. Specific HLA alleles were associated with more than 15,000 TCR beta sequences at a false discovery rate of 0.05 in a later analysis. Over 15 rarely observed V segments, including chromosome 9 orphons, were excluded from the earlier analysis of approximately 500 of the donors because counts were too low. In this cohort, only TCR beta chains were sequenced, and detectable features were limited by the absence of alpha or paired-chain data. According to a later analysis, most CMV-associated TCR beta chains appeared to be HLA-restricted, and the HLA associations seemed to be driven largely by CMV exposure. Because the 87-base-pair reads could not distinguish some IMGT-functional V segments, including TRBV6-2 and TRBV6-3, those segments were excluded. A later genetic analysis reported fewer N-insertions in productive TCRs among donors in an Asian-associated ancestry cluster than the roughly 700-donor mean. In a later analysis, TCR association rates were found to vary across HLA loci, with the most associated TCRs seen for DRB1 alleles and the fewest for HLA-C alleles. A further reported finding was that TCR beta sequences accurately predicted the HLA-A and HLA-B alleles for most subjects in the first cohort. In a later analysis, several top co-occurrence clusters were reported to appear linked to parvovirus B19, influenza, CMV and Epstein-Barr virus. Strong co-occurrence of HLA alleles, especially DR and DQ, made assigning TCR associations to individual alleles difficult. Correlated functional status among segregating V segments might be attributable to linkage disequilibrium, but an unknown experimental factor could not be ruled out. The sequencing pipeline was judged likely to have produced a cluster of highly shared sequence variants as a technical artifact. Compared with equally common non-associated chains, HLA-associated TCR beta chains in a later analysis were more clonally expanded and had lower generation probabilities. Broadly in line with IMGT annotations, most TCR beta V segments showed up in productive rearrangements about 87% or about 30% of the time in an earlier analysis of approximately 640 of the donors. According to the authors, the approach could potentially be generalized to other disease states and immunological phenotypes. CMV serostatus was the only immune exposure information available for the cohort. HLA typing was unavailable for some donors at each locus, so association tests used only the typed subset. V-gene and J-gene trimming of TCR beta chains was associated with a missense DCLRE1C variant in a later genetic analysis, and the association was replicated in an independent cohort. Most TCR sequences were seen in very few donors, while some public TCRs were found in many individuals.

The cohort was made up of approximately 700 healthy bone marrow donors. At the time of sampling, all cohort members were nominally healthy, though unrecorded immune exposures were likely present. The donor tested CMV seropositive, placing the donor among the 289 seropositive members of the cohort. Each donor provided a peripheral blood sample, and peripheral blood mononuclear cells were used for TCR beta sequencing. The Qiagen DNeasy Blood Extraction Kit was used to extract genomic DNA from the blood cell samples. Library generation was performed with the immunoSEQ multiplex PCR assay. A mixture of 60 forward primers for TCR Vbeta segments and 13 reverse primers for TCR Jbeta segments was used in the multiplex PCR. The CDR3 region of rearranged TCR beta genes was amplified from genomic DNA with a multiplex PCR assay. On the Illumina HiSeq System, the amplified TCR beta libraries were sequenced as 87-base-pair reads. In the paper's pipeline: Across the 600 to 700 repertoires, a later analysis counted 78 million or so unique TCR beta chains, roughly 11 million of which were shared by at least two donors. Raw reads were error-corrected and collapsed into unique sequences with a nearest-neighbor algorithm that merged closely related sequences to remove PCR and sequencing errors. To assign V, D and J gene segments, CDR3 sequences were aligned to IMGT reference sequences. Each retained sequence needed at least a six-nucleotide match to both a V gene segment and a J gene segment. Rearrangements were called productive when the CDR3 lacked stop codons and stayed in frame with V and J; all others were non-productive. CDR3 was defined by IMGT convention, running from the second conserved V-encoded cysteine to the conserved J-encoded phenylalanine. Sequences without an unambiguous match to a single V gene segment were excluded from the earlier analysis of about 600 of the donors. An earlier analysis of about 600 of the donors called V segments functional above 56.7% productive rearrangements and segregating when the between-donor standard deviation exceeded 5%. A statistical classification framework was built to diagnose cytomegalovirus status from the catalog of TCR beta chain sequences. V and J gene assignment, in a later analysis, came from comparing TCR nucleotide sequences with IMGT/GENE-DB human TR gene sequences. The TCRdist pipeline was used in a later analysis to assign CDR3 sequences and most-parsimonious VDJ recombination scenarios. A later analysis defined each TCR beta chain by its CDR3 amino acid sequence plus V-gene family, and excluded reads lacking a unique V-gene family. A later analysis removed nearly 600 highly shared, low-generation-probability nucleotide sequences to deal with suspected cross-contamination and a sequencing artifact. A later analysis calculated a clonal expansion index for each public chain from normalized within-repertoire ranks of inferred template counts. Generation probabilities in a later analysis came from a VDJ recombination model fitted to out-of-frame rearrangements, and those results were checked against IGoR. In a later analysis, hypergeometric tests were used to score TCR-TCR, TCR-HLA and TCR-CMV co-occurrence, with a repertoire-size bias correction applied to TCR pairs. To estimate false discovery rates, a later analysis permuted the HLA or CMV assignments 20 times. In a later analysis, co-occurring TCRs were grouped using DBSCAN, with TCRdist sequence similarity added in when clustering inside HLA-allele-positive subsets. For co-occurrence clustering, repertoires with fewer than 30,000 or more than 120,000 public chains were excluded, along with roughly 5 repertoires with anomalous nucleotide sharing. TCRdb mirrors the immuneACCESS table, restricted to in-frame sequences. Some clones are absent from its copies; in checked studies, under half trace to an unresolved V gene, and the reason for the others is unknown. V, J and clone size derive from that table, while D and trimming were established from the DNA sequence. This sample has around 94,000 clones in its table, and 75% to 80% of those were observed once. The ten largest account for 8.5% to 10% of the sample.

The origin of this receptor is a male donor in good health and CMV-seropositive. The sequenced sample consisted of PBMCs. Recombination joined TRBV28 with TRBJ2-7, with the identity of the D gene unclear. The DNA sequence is TGTGCCAGCGATCCGGGTCGGATGTTTTGGTACGAGCAGTACTTC. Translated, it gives CASDPGRMFWYEQYF.